Presented here are 24 T cell receptor beta chains from one specimen sequenced in a study of CD8+ T cells in alopecia areata (dated by TCRdb to between 2017 and 2018). Library creation used the immunoSEQ multiplex PCR assay. For TCR sequencing, RNA was extracted from every sample and reverse transcribed into cDNA to serve as template. TCRdb retrieved this table from immuneACCESS and kept in-frame rearrangements only. Not all clones are present; in checked studies, unresolved V genes account for under half, and no reason is known for the remainder. The sample table records 200,000 or so clones; roughly 60% of these occur just once. The ten largest clones capture approximately 5.1% of the sample. Per the publication, the time point label means: roughly 26 weeks on oral tofacitinib. The sample's treatment or condition label, decoded: oral pan-JAK inhibitor, 5-10 mg twice daily. Specimen: CD4+ T cells sorted from blood, collected at week 24, from a patient treated with tofacitinib. The source is a human donor with alopecia areata.

The table lists this clone with a few counts. This same CDR3 is encoded by further DNA sequences in the sample. The chain couples TRBV5-1 to TRBJ2-7; weak D call: TRBD2 (5 bases). The CDR3 consists of 14 residues. Looked up from germline, CDR1 is SGHRS and CDR2 is YFSETQ. Trimming stripped 0 bases from V and 3 bases from J, with 10 bases between. For the CDR3, the DNA is TGCGCCAGCAGCTTGGCAGGAGGAATCTACGAGCAGTACTTC. Residues: CASSLAGGIYEQYF.

The chain uses TRBV28 and TRBJ2-4, with D possibly TRBD1 on 7 matching bases. Germline CDR1 and CDR2: MDHEN and SYDVKM. This CDR3 contains 13 residues. The V gene lost 6 bases and the J gene lost 7 bases, with 13 bases spanning the gap. CDR3 DNA sequence: TGTGCCAGCAGGGCGGGACAGTTGAACATTCAGTACTTC. Translating gives CASRAGQLNIQYF.

The genes are TRBV11-2 and TRBJ1-5; the D is unclear. The V end was cut by 1 base, the J end by 0 bases, with 4 bases between. The CDR3 covers 14 residues. Germline CDR1 reads SGHAT; CDR2 reads FQNNGV. CDR3 region: CASSLGVSNQPQHF. The DNA for the CDR3 is TGTGCCAGCAGCTTAGGGGTTAGCAATCAGCCCCAGCATTTT.

J is TRBJ2-7 and V is TRBV5-1, with D perhaps matching TRBD1 (7 bases). Trimming pared 0 bases from V and 6 bases from J, leaving 16 bases between. Germline loops: CDR1 SGHRS, CDR2 YFSETQ. The length of the CDR3 is 15 residues. CDR3 nucleotide sequence: TGCGCCAGCAGCTTGGAAGGCAGGGGGGCTTTCGAGCAGTACTTC. The encoded protein is CASSLEGRGAFEQYF.

The chain joins TRBV30 to TRBJ1-2, with D unresolved. The V gene's germline CDR1 is GTSNPN and CDR2 SVGIG (reference sequence). The CDR3 contains 14 residues. Trimming removed 0 bases at V and 8 bases at J, with 16 bases between. Written as DNA, the CDR3 is TGTGCCTGGAGTGTACGGATCTATTCCGGCGGCTACACCTTC. Translation: CAWSVRIYSGGYTF.

This chain links TRBV4-1 with TRBJ2-3; D might be TRBD1 or TRBD2, each matching 6 bases. There are 16 residues in the CDR3. The ends were cut back, 5 bases at V and 3 bases at J, with 18 bases in the middle. The germline V gene encodes CDR1 MGHRA and CDR2 YSYEKL. CDR3 amino acids: CASSEHGGRGTDTQYF. CDR3 sequence (DNA): TGCGCCAGCAGCGAACACGGGGGCCGGGGGACAGATACGCAGTATTTT.

V is TRBV7-9 and J is TRBJ2-3; 10 positions match TRBD1. The germline CDR1 and CDR2 sequences are SEHNR and FQNEAQ (reference sequence). V shed 5 bases and J 3 bases; nucleotides not matched to a gene: 8. This CDR3 has 16 amino acids. DNA for the CDR3: TGTGCCAGCAGCATAATCCCGGGACAGGGGACAGATACGCAGTATTTT. Translation gives CASSIIPGQGTDTQYF.

The V call is TRBV5-1, the J call TRBJ2-5; perhaps TRBD2 as D (5 bases). Germline CDR1 reads SGHRS; CDR2 reads YFSETQ. The germline V and J ends were trimmed by 3 bases and 1 base, with 16 bases remaining between them. CDR3 length equals 16 residues. The CDR3 DNA reads as TGCGCCAGCAGCTGGGGTAATGGGAGCGTCCAAGAGACCCAGTACTTC. Residues: CASSWGNGSVQETQYF. The full variable domain, in which reference TRBV5-1 and TRBJ2-5 provide the parts outside the CDR3, is KAGVTQTPRYLIKTRGQQVTLSCSPISGHRSVSWYQQTPGQGLQFLFEYFSETQRNKGNFPGRFSGRQFSNSRSEMNVSTLELGDSALYLCASSWGNGSVQETQYFGPGTRLLVL.

In DNA, the CDR3 is TGTGCCAGCAGCTTAGACTTTCAAGAGACCCAGTACTTC. Translated: CASSLDFQETQYF. This chain connects TRBV7-2 to TRBJ2-5; D gene uncertain. Between the trimmed V and J ends, which lost 1 base and 2 bases, there was a span of 5 bases. This CDR3 comprises 13 residues. Germline assignment: CDR1 SGHTA and CDR2 FQGNSA.

The rearrangement links TRBV2 to TRBJ2-7, with TRBD2 matching over 8 bases. The CDR3 is 16 amino acids. After removal of 3 bases from V and 4 bases from J, the junction contained 11 bases not matched to a gene. The germline V gene encodes CDR1 SNHLY and CDR2 FYNNEI. DNA for the CDR3: TGTGCCAGCAGTGACCTGGGGAGCGGGGGTCCTTACGAGCAGTACTTC. Protein product: CASSDLGSGGPYEQYF. The entire variable domain, with the rest obtained from reference TRBV2 and TRBJ2-7, is as follows: EPEVTQTPSHQVTQMGQEVILRCVPISNHLYFYWYRQILGQKVEFLVSFYNNEISEKSEIFDDQFSVERPDGSNFTLKIRSTKLEDSAMYFCASSDLGSGGPYEQYFGPGTRLTVT.

The chain recombines TRBV4-3 with TRBJ2-7, with D possibly being TRBD1 (6 bases). With 1 base removed from V and 4 bases from J, the gap between germline ends came to 11 bases. The CDR3 extends over 14 amino acids. Germline-derived CDR1 and CDR2 are LGHNA and YSLEER. The CDR3 reads CASSQGRGEYEQYF. The CDR3 bases are TGCGCCAGCAGCCAAGGCAGGGGCGAGTACGAGCAGTACTTC.

This clone has more than one count but fewer than ten. The V call is TRBV6-6, the J call TRBJ1-5, with D tentatively TRBD1 (5 bases). The CDR3 has 12 amino acids. V gave up 11 bases and J gave up 1 base, with 9 bases separating them. Germline V lookup: CDR1 MNHNY, CDR2 SVGAGI (reference sequence). CDR3: CACRDSNQPQHF. The DNA for the CDR3 is TGTGCCTGCCGGGACAGCAATCAGCCCCAGCATTTT.

Remarks on this clone: Other DNA sequences of this sample code for an identical CDR3. This chain connects TRBV29-1 to TRBJ1-2; D is ambiguous. Germline CDR1 reads SQVTM; CDR2 reads ANQGSEA. Trimming removed 0 bases from V and 6 bases from J, with 2 bases in between. The CDR3 runs 10 residues. CDR3: CSVEENGYTF. CDR3 DNA sequence: TGCAGCGTTGAAGAGAATGGCTACACCTTC.

The chain links TRBV4-2 to TRBJ1-6, with D perhaps TRBD1 (5 bases). The V end was cut by 0 bases, the J end by 5 bases, with 11 bases between. The CDR3 spans 16 residues. Per the germline V gene, CDR1 is LGHNA and CDR2 is YNFKEQ. Here the CDR3 reads CASSQETRQHNSPLHF. The CDR3 DNA follows: TGTGCCAGCAGCCAAGAAACGAGACAGCATAATTCACCCCTCCACTTT.

V gene TRBV6-5 combines with J gene TRBJ2-5, with D possibly being TRBD1 or TRBD2 (5 bases each). V lost 6 bases, J lost 4 bases, and 12 bases lay in between. Germline V gene sequence: CDR1 MNHEY, CDR2 SVGAGI. This CDR3 region has 13 residues. The CDR3 here is CASRRGAGETQYF. In nucleotides, the CDR3 is TGTGCCAGCAGACGAGGGGCAGGAGAGACCCAGTACTTC.

About this clone itself: Other DNA sequences in the sample encode the same CDR3. CDR3 bases: TGTGCCAGCAGTTACAGGGGGCGCGAGACCCAGTACTTC. It translates to CASSYRGRETQYF. This chain joins TRBV6-5 and TRBJ2-5, with TRBD1 matching 7 bases. Germline loops: CDR1 MNHEY, CDR2 SVGAGI. This CDR3 region has 13 residues. V was pared by 2 bases and J by 5 bases, with 2 bases of the junction left unmatched.

In this sample, this clone turned up a few times. The rearrangement uses TRBV6-1 and TRBJ2-1, with a weak D call TRBD1 (6 bases). This CDR3 is built from 16 residues. V dropped 3 bases and J dropped 2 bases, with 14 bases sitting between them. The germline V gene encodes CDR1 MNHNS and CDR2 SASEGT. This CDR3 reads CASSDRGRYPYNEQFF. CDR3 nucleotide sequence: TGTGCCAGCAGTGACAGGGGTCGGTATCCCTACAATGAGCAGTTCTTC.

In DNA, the CDR3 is TGTGCCAGCAGCTCCAGTGTGGCGGGGGGGCGCACCGGGGAGCTGTTTTTT. Its protein product is CASSSSVAGGRTGELFF. V gene TRBV7-2 combines with J gene TRBJ2-2; 9 bases are a match to TRBD2. V lost 4 bases to trimming and J lost 4 bases; unmatched junction nucleotides: 10. Germline V CDR1 and CDR2: SGHTA, FQGNSA. The CDR3 consists of 17 residues.

The chain couples TRBV29-1 to TRBJ2-5; D is possibly TRBD2 (6 bases). The CDR3 loop spans 12 amino acids. V was cut by 5 bases and J by 7 bases, with 14 bases left in between. Germline CDR1 reads SQVTM; CDR2 reads ANQGSEA. The CDR3 DNA reads as TGCAGCGTTCTCGGGCAGGGAGGGACCCAGTACTTC. This translates into CSVLGQGGTQYF.

In this sample, this clone turned up once. The chain carries TRBV27 and TRBJ1-3; D remains ambiguous. Germline CDR1 reads MNHEY; CDR2 reads SMNVEV (reference sequence). The V gene lost 4 bases and the J gene lost 0 bases, with 10 bases spanning the gap. CDR3 length equals 15 residues. CDR3 nucleotide sequence: TGTGCCAGCAGTTCCAAAGGGTTCTCTGGAAACACCATATATTTT. It translates to CASSSKGFSGNTIYF.

This clone was observed a few times. The chain joins TRBV5-1 to TRBJ2-3; TRBD2 agrees at 8 bases. The length of the CDR3 is 16 residues. V gave up 0 bases and J gave up 2 bases; unmatched junction bases: 5. Germline V gene lookup returns CDR1 SGHRS and CDR2 YFSETQ. The chain's CDR3 is CASSLEGTRNTDTQYF. The CDR3 nucleotides read TGCGCCAGCAGCTTGGAAGGGACTAGAAACACAGATACGCAGTATTTT.

The J gene is TRBJ2-7, the V gene TRBV25-1, with a weak D call TRBD2 (5 bases). Germline V CDR1 and CDR2: MGHDK, SYGVNS. CDR3 size: 12 residues. V was cut by 7 bases and J by 2 bases, with 9 bases left in between. The chain's CDR3 is CASNGGPYEQYF. Written as DNA, the CDR3 is TGTGCCAGCAATGGAGGACCCTACGAGCAGTACTTC.

V and J are TRBV25-1 and TRBJ2-1, with D unclear. Trimming took off 5 bases at V and 9 bases at J, with 8 bases between the two ends. Germline-derived CDR1 and CDR2 are MGHDK and SYGVNS. The CDR3 sequence is 11 residues long. The CDR3: CASSLYFEQFF. CDR3 nucleotides: TGTGCCAGCAGTCTCTATTTTGAGCAGTTCTTC.

This clone was counted a few times. The V call is TRBV7-2, the J call TRBJ2-1, with 9 bases fitting TRBD2. Germline CDR1 reads SGHTA; CDR2 reads FQGNSA. V dropped 1 base and J dropped 6; count of bases not matched to a gene: 4. The CDR3 consists of 15 residues. This chain's CDR3 is CASSLGREGGNEQFF. The CDR3 nucleotides read TGTGCCAGCAGCTTAGGGCGGGAGGGCGGCAATGAGCAGTTCTTC. Full variable domain (outside the CDR3, taken from reference TRBV7-2 and TRBJ2-1): GAGVSQSPSNKVTEKGKDVELRCDPISGHTALYWYRQSLGQGLEFLIYFQGNSAPDKSGLPSDRFSAERTGGSVSTLTIQRTQQEDSAVYLCASSLGREGGNEQFFGPGTRLTVL.